This TCR beta chain was found in a study of OX40 agonist ivuxolimab in advanced cancers. Study context: Having had anti-PD-1, anti-PD-L1 or anti-CTLA-4 therapy before was allowed, and roughly 39% had some. Study-level findings and limits: By week 6 at 0.1 to 3.0 mg/kg, blood CD4+ and CD8+ T cells had expanded clonally.

The sample holds one count of this clone. Its antigen is currently unknown. This CDR3 is 13 amino acids long. Trimming removed 0 bases from V and 3 bases from J, with 6 bases in between. Germline V lookup: CDR1 LNHNV, CDR2 YYDKDF (reference sequence). Clones were read by immunoSEQ multiplex PCR, and TCRdb kept only the in-frame ones, dropping some. The sample has roughly 57,000 clones; approximately 86% are singletons. This TCR was sampled from an adult with an advanced solid tumor such as melanoma, head and neck, liver or kidney cancer. This specimen was CD4+ or CD8+ T cells sorted from blood, taken in a trial of the OX40 agonist ivuxolimab. The rearrangement links TRBV15 to TRBJ2-7, with D unclear. As DNA, the CDR3 is TGTGCCACCAGCAGAGATAGGCGCTACGAGCAGTACTTC. As protein: CATSRDRRYEQYF.